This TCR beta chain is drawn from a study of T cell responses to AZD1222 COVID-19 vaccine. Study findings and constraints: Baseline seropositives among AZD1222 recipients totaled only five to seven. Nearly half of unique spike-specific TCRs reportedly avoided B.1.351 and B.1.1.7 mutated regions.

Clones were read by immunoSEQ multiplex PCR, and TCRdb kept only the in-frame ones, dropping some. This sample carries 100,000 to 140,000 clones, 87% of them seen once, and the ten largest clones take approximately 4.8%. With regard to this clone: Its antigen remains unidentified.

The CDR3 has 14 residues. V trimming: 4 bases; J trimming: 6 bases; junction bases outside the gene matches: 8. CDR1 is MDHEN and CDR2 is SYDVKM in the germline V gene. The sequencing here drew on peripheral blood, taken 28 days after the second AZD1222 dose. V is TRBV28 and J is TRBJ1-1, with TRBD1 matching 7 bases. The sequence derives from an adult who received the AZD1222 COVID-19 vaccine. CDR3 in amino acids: CASSSPQGFSEAFF. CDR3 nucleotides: TGTGCCAGCAGTTCCCCACAGGGGTTCTCTGAAGCTTTCTTT.